Shown below are 22 T cell receptor beta chains from a single sample sequenced in a study of blood T cell repertoires in COVID-19 (dated by TCRdb to 2018 to 2021). Library construction relied on the immunoSEQ multiplex PCR assay. The immuneACCESS repertoire file appears here via TCRdb, limited to in-frame rearrangements. These files lack a portion of the clones; in checked studies, under half of the deficit traces to unresolved V genes, and the cause of the others is not known. Within this sample are approximately 150,000 clones, with about 86% of them counted one time only. Roughly 3% of the sample rests with the top ten. Sequences were obtained from peripheral blood. These TCRs come from a man aged 65-85 years with acute or convalescent COVID-19.

This clone was detected a few times. The rearrangement uses TRBV27 and TRBJ2-1; TRBD1 agrees at 12 bases. Germline CDR1 is MNHEY and CDR2 is SMNVEV (reference sequence). The CDR3 consists of 19 residues. V was clipped by 4 bases and J by 6 bases; unmatched bases: 16. The CDR3 coding sequence is TGTGCCAGCAGTTCCCTGGGGACAGGGGGCGCCGAATTAGGCAATGAGCAGTTCTTC. Protein product: CASSSLGTGGAELGNEQFF.

The rearrangement joins TRBV18 to TRBJ2-3; 7 nucleotides line up with TRBD1. CDR3 size: 16 residues. From germline, CDR1 is KGHSH and CDR2 LQKENI. Trimming took 1 base from V and 0 from J; bases not matched to a gene: 4. DNA of the CDR3: TGTGCCAGCTCACCACTCCCGGGACAGAGCACAGATACGCAGTATTTT. It encodes CASSPLPGQSTDTQYF.

The chain is built from TRBV6-8 and TRBJ2-7; 13 bases align to TRBD2. V shed 0 bases, J shed 0 bases, and the junction held 5 bases outside the gene matches. CDR3 length: 18 residues. Germline V gene sequence: CDR1 MNHGY, CDR2 SAAAGT. CDR3 nucleotides: TGTGCCAGCAGTTACTCCGGGACTAGCGGGGATACCTCCTACGAGCAGTACTTC. The encoded protein is CASSYSGTSGDTSYEQYF.

In its sample, this clone was seen a few times. The CDR3: CASSRTSGSYEQYF. In DNA form, the CDR3 reads TGTGCCAGCAGTCGGACTAGCGGGAGCTACGAGCAGTACTTC. This chain uses TRBV2 with TRBJ2-7; 13 bases are a match to TRBD2. The germline gives CDR1 SNHLY, CDR2 FYNNEI. This CDR3 comprises 14 residues. V dropped 5 bases and J dropped 3; count of bases not matched to a gene: 1.

The chain uses TRBV6-2 or TRBV6-3 and TRBJ2-7; D might be TRBD1 (6 bases). The CDR3 is 14 residues long. V lost 3 bases to trimming and J lost 4 bases, with 13 bases between them. Germline-derived CDR1 and CDR2 are MNHEY and SVGEGT. The CDR3 loop reads CASSYTPQGYEQYF. The CDR3 DNA reads TGTGCCAGCAGTTATACCCCACAGGGTTACGAGCAGTACTTC.

This chain joins TRBV15 and TRBJ2-2, with 7 bases that match TRBD1. Per the germline V gene, CDR1 is LNHNV and CDR2 is YYDKDF (reference sequence). Unmatched junction bases numbered 6, after V lost 5 bases and J lost 3 bases. CDR3 length: 15 amino acids. Here the CDR3 reads CATSPLGTDTGELFF. CDR3 coding DNA: TGTGCCACCAGCCCCCTGGGGACAGACACCGGGGAGCTGTTTTTT.

V is TRBV28 and J is TRBJ1-3; D remains ambiguous. V shed 7 bases and J shed 0 bases, with 10 bases lying between them. This CDR3 has 14 residues. Looked up from germline, CDR1 is MDHEN and CDR2 is SYDVKM. DNA of the CDR3: TGTGCCAGCACCCTAGATCGCTCTGGAAACACCATATATTTT. Translated: CASTLDRSGNTIYF.

This clone appeared once. The chain couples TRBV7-2 to TRBJ1-4; D possibly corresponds to TRBD1 (5 bases). Trimming removed 5 bases from V and 8 bases from J, with 18 bases in between. Looked up from germline, CDR1 is SGHTA and CDR2 is FQGNSA. CDR3 length equals 15 residues. CDR3 bases: TGTGCCAGCAGCCATCCCTACGAGGGGAGGGAAAAACTGTTTTTT. Translating gives CASSHPYEGREKLFF.

The rearrangement uses TRBV20-1 and TRBJ2-5, with 8 bases aligning to TRBD1. CDR3 length equals 13 residues. J gave up 5 bases and V 3 bases, and 5 bases lay outside the gene matches. CDR1 DFQATT and CDR2 SNEGSKA come from the germline V gene (reference sequence). The CDR3 DNA reads TGCAGTGCTAGTCAGGGGGCAGGGGAGACCCAGTACTTC. Protein: CSASQGAGETQYF.

The rearrangement links TRBV2 to TRBJ2-1, with D maybe TRBD1 (5 bases). V shed 4 bases and J shed 8 bases, with 12 bases lying between them. The CDR3 extends over 13 amino acids. Germline V lookup: CDR1 SNHLY, CDR2 FYNNEI. The CDR3 protein is CASSVQGWDEQFF. Written as DNA, the CDR3 is TGTGCCAGCAGTGTGCAGGGTTGGGATGAGCAGTTCTTC.

This chain connects TRBV7-2 to TRBJ2-1, with 11 bases that match TRBD2. The CDR3 is 17 amino acids. Germline lookup yields CDR1 SGHTA and CDR2 FQGNSA. Trimming cost V 4 bases and J 5 bases; bases outside gene matches: 10. CDR3 loop: CASSSRSGRATNNEQFF. Written as DNA, the CDR3 is TGTGCCAGCAGCTCCCGTAGCGGGAGGGCGACGAACAATGAGCAGTTCTTC.

The chain links TRBV20-1 to TRBJ2-5; D may be TRBD1 (6 bases). The CDR3 runs 13 residues. The germline V and J ends were trimmed by 3 bases and 5 bases, with 13 bases remaining between them. CDR1 is DFQATT, CDR2 SNEGSKA, per germline (reference sequence). CDR3 residues: CSASLWGRETQYF. In nucleotides, the CDR3 is TGCAGTGCTAGTCTCTGGGGGCGGGAGACCCAGTACTTC.

A word on this clone: Other nucleotide sequences in the sample specify the same CDR3. This chain uses TRBV29-1 with TRBJ1-2; D perhaps matches TRBD1 (6 bases). V was cut by 5 bases and J by 0 bases, with 7 bases left in between. This CDR3 contains 12 residues. CDR1 and CDR2 (germline): SQVTM, ANQGSEA. In DNA form, the CDR3 reads TGCAGCGTTTGGACAGCTAACTATGGCTACACCTTC. It codes for CSVWTANYGYTF.

This chain joins TRBV28 and TRBJ2-1, with TRBD1 matching over 7 bases. V gave up 10 bases and J gave up 2 bases; unmatched junction bases: 8. This CDR3 is built from 14 residues. Germline CDR1 MDHEN, CDR2 SYDVKM. The CDR3 loop reads CATLQGGPYNEQFF. The CDR3 bases are TGTGCCACTTTACAAGGGGGCCCCTACAATGAGCAGTTCTTC.

In this sample, this clone turned up once. The gene calls are TRBV27 and TRBJ1-1, with D possibly being TRBD1 (5 bases). Germline V gene sequence: CDR1 MNHEY, CDR2 SMNVEV (reference sequence). V was clipped by 5 bases and J by 0 bases, with 10 bases between them. The CDR3 sequence is 14 residues long. CDR3 amino acids: CASSPRVLNTEAFF. The DNA of the CDR3 is TGTGCCAGCAGTCCCAGGGTTCTGAACACTGAAGCTTTCTTT.

In this sample, this clone turned up once. This chain connects TRBV5-6 to TRBJ2-1; a weak D match, TRBD2 (6 bases). Between the trimmed V and J ends, which lost 2 bases and 5 bases, there was a span of 11 bases. There are 14 residues in the CDR3. Per the germline V gene, CDR1 is SGHDT and CDR2 is YYEEEE. As DNA, the CDR3 is TGTGCCAGCAGCTTCGGAGGGGTGGACAATGAGCAGTTCTTC. Amino acids: CASSFGGVDNEQFF.

The chain links TRBV9 to TRBJ2-2; 10 nucleotides line up with TRBD2. The ends lost 0 bases at V and 3 bases at J; junction bases unmatched: 5. Germline V CDR1 and CDR2: SGDLS, YYNGEE. The CDR3 loop spans 17 amino acids. In DNA, the CDR3 is TGTGCCAGCAGCGTAGGCCCTAGCGGGAGTTACACCGGGGAGCTGTTTTTT. Its translation: CASSVGPSGSYTGELFF.

The rearrangement uses TRBV27 and TRBJ2-1; 8 bases are a match to TRBD2. V lost 8 bases, J lost 4 bases, and 10 bases stayed unmatched. CDR3 length: 15 amino acids. Germline loops: CDR1 MNHEY, CDR2 SMNVEV (reference sequence). The CDR3 region has the DNA TGTGCCAGCGGACCTCGGGCTAGCGGGTACAATGAGCAGTTCTTC. Its protein is CASGPRASGYNEQFF.

The V and J genes are TRBV2 and TRBJ2-1, with D uncertain. Per germline, CDR1 SNHLY and CDR2 FYNNEI. This CDR3 is built from 12 residues. V was pared by 11 bases and J by 8 bases, with 16 bases between. The CDR3 loop reads CAARRGVHEQFF. CDR3 nucleotides: TGTGCCGCCCGGAGAGGAGTACATGAGCAGTTCTTC.

The chain employs TRBV15 and TRBJ2-7; tentative D call: TRBD1 (6 bases). The CDR3 is made up of 15 amino acids. The V gene lost 0 bases and the J gene lost 6 bases, with 15 bases spanning the gap. The germline CDR1 and CDR2 sequences are LNHNV and YYDKDF (reference sequence). CDR3 sequence: CATSRDRAGVGEQYF. The CDR3 DNA reads as TGTGCCACCAGCAGAGATCGGGCAGGGGTGGGCGAGCAGTACTTC.

This clone showed up just a few times. The V call is TRBV5-8, the J call TRBJ2-1, with a tentative D call TRBD2 (6 bases). The ends were cut back, 4 bases at V and 0 bases at J, with 14 bases in the middle. The CDR3 loop spans 16 amino acids. Per germline, CDR1 SGHTS and CDR2 YDEGEE. CDR3 sequence (DNA): TGTGCCAGCAGCCCATGGGACTTCCTCTCCTACAATGAGCAGTTCTTC. This codes for CASSPWDFLSYNEQFF.

The rearrangement uses TRBV28 and TRBJ2-7; TRBD1 aligns across 7 bases. Germline assignment: CDR1 MDHEN and CDR2 SYDVKM. J was trimmed by 4 bases and V by 3 bases; bases with no gene match: 3. This CDR3 has 13 amino acids. The CDR3 sequence is CASSFGTEYEQYF. CDR3 nucleotide sequence: TGTGCCAGCAGTTTCGGGACAGAATACGAGCAGTACTTC.